This TCR beta chain was recorded in a study of shared clonotypes between healthy human individuals. Study information: The composition of the donors was a couple of women and a few men aged 18 to 49.

Study conclusions and caveats: The authors expected sequencing depth to affect clonotype sharing among donors.

Method: immunoSEQ multiplex PCR; TCRdb's copy keeps in-frame clones and lacks some. The sample records over 400,000 clones, 81% being singletons. Within Nashville, Tennessee resided all donors, each a Caucasian adult. This CDR3 spans 15 amino acids. Germline CDR1 and CDR2: SGHTA and FQGTGA. As for this clone: Its antigen remains unidentified. A far larger clone is one nucleotide away, so this likely arose from a read error. The same CDR3 arises from other DNA sequences in this sample as well.

The material sequenced was PBMCs. This sequence was found in a woman aged 40 to 55 in good health. Some clones in this sample may be carry-over from other donors' samples. The chain links TRBV7-3 to TRBJ2-7, with TRBD1 matching 8 bases. The CDR3 sequence: CASSPQGGNTYEQYF. Written as DNA, the CDR3 is TGTGCTAGCAGCCCACAGGGGGGCAACACCTACGAGCAGTACTTC.